This entry describes one T cell receptor beta chain. Its antigen is currently unknown. V was trimmed by 5 bases and J by 7 bases, leaving 14 bases between them. The CDR3 runs to 13 residues. The source of the sample is a study of T cells after yellow fever vaccination. Study-wide results and limits: The presence of abundant clonotypes contaminating from the bulk population was possible in FACS-sorted repertoires.

TCRdb ran MiXCR on the 5' RACE reads and lists one entry per CDR3 protein. The sample has fewer than 450,000 distinct CDR3 sequences; under 14% are singletons. The sequence was obtained from a man younger than 35 who received the YFV17D yellow fever vaccine. Sequenced material: PBMCs, taken on the day of the first yellow fever vaccination. The V gene is TRBV12-3 or TRBV12-4, the J gene TRBJ1-1; D is unclear. For the CDR3, the DNA is TGTGCCAGCAGTCAATGGGGTCTTATTGAAGCTTTCTTT. Translating gives CASSQWGLIEAFF.